The clone carrying this T cell receptor (beta chain) counts as medium-sized by frequency. This record belongs to a study of CD8 T cells in cerebrospinal fluid in Alzheimer's disease. TCRdb reprocessed the 10x single-cell sequencing reads and keeps a single row for each CDR3 protein, giving no DNA. This sample's clone table lists about 1,200 distinct CDR3 sequences. The CDR3 totals 13 residues. Germline-derived CDR1 and CDR2 are MNHEY and SVGAGI. Sequenced sample: cerebrospinal fluid. The chain combines TRBV6-5 with TRBJ1-2; TCRdb's D call of TRBD1 is untestable without DNA. The origin of this receptor is a human donor in good health. CDR3 amino acids: CASSYGQFYGYTF.